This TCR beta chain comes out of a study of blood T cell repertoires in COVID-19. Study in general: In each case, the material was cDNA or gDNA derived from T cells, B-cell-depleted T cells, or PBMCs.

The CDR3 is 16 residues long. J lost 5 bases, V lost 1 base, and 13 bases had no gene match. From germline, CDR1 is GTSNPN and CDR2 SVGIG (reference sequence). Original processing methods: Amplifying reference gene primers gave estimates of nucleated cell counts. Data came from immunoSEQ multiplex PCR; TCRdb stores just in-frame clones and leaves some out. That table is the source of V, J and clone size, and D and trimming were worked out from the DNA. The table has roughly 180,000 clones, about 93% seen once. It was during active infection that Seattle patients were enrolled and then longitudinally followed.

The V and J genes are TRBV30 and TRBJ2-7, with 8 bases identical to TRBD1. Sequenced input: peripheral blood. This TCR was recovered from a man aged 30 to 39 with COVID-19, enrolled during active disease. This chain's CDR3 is CAWSDGVAGGIDEQYF. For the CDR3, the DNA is TGTGCCTGGAGTGACGGTGTGGCAGGGGGCATCGACGAGCAGTACTTC.